The 19 T cell receptor beta chains below all came from one sample that was sequenced in a study of neurological immune-mediated disorders. One entry per CDR3 protein results from TCRdb running MiXCR on the 5' RACE reads. The top ten clones hold less than 30% of a sample with 17,000 or so distinct CDR3 sequences, about 10% of them seen once. The material sequenced was CD8+ T cells from blood. Every receptor here comes from a woman between 45 and 65 years old in good health.

This clonotype was seen many times. The chain has TRBV5-6 and TRBJ2-7; the D is unclear. Germline values: CDR1 SGHDT, CDR2 YYEEEE. V was shortened by 2 bases and J by 0 bases, with 0 bases between the two germline ends. The length of the CDR3 is 11 residues. In DNA form, the CDR3 reads TGTGCCAGCAGCTTCTCCTACGAGCAGTACTTC. Translated, it gives CASSFSYEQYF.

This clonotype appeared many times. V usage is TRBV6-5 and J usage is TRBJ2-7; weak D call: TRBD1 (5 bases). Germline V gives CDR1 MNHEY, CDR2 SVGAGI. The CDR3 covers 14 residues. Trimming took 0 bases from V and 2 from J, leaving 8 bases between them. CDR3 in amino acids: CASSYSQGAYEQYF. DNA for the CDR3: TGTGCCAGCAGTTACTCCCAGGGCGCCTACGAGCAGTACTTC.

This clonotype appeared many times. V is TRBV7-2 and J is TRBJ2-7; unclear D gene. The CDR3 contains 13 residues. V lost 3 bases and J lost 0, with 6 bases in between. CDR1 is SGHTA and CDR2 is FQGNSA in the germline V gene. The DNA of the CDR3 is TGTGCCAGCAGCTTCGGCGCCTCCTACGAGCAGTACTTC. This translates into CASSFGASYEQYF.

This clonotype was counted at least ten times. This rearrangement joins TRBV15 to TRBJ2-1; 8 bases align to TRBD1. The CDR3 runs 13 residues. Germline V gene lookup returns CDR1 LNHNV and CDR2 YYDKDF (reference sequence). V shed 5 bases, J shed 7 bases, and the junction held 4 bases outside the gene matches. CDR3 nucleotides: TGTGCCACCAGCTACCGGGACAGGAATGAGCAGTTCTTC. Translated: CATSYRDRNEQFF.

This clonotype has at least ten counts. The chain combines TRBV27 with TRBJ1-6; D ambiguous. Trimming shortened V by 7 bases and J by 8 bases, and 18 bases separated the two germline ends. Germline CDR1 reads MNHEY; CDR2 reads SMNVEV (reference sequence). There are 15 residues in the CDR3. As DNA, the CDR3 is TGTGCCAGCAATTGGAGGGTGGGAGCTGATTCACCCCTCCACTTT. Amino acid sequence: CASNWRVGADSPLHF.

This clonotype showed up many times. V and J are TRBV5-1 and TRBJ1-1; 12 positions match TRBD1. Germline-derived CDR1 and CDR2 are SGHRS and YFSETQ. CDR3 size: 20 residues. Trimming at V came to 7 bases and at J to 0 bases, leaving 19 bases not matched to a gene. The CDR3 loop reads CASAPRDRGQRDYLNTEAFF. The CDR3 region has the DNA TGCGCCAGCGCACCCCGGGACAGGGGGCAAAGAGATTACTTGAACACTGAAGCTTTCTTT.

This chain connects TRBV11-2 to TRBJ2-2; no clear D. Germline CDR1 reads SGHAT; CDR2 reads FQNNGV. The CDR3 has 13 amino acids. Trimming pared 6 bases from V and 6 bases from J, leaving 11 bases between. The DNA of the CDR3 is TGTGCCAGCAGACCCGGCTGGGCCGGGGAGCTGTTTTTT. Translating it yields CASRPGWAGELFF.

This clonotype was seen ten or more times. V and J are TRBV7-9 and TRBJ1-5; 7 positions match TRBD1. Germline trimming cut 5 bases from V and 0 bases from J; bases unmatched to any gene: 4. CDR1 is SEHNR, CDR2 FQNEAQ, per germline (reference sequence). The CDR3 covers 15 residues. CDR3 nucleotides: TGTGCCAGCAGCGCGACAGGGTATAGCAATCAGCCCCAGCATTTT. Protein: CASSATGYSNQPQHF.

This clonotype has a count of ten or more. The chain links TRBV15 to TRBJ1-2; D call uncertain. This CDR3 comprises 13 residues. Per the germline V gene, CDR1 is LNHNV and CDR2 is YYDKDF (reference sequence). V shed 4 bases and J shed 2 bases, with 8 bases lying between them. CDR3 protein: CATSTRTNYGYTF. The CDR3 region has the DNA TGTGCCACCAGCACCCGGACGAACTATGGCTACACCTTC. The full variable domain, completed using reference TRBV15 and TRBJ1-2, is DAMVIQNPRYQVTQFGKPVTLSCSQTLNHNVMYWYQQKSSQAPKLLFHYYDKDFNNEADTPDNFQSRRPNTSFCFLDIRSPGLGDTAMYLCATSTRTNYGYTFGSGTRLTVV.

This clonotype was counted many times. This chain links TRBV5-1 with TRBJ2-1; D remains unclear. The CDR3 sequence is 14 residues long. CDR1 SGHRS and CDR2 YFSETQ come from the germline V gene. Trimming cost V 2 bases and J 5 bases, with 11 bases left between them. CDR3 coding DNA: TGCGCCAGCAGCTTTGACGACGGAAACAATGAGCAGTTCTTC. It codes for CASSFDDGNNEQFF. Filled out from reference TRBV5-1 and TRBJ2-1, the complete variable domain reads KAGVTQTPRYLIKTRGQQVTLSCSPISGHRSVSWYQQTPGQGLQFLFEYFSETQRNKGNFPGRFSGRQFSNSRSEMNVSTLELGDSALYLCASSFDDGNNEQFFGPGTRLTVL.

This clonotype was found many times. The rearrangement joins TRBV9 to TRBJ2-3; D may be TRBD2 (6 bases). Trimming stripped 0 bases from V and 3 bases from J, with 8 bases between. The length of the CDR3 is 14 residues. Germline-derived CDR1 and CDR2 are SGDLS and YYNGEE. The CDR3 coding sequence is TGTGCCAGCAGCGTAGGGAGGGGAACAGATACGCAGTATTTT. This gives the protein CASSVGRGTDTQYF. The full variable domain, its missing parts supplied by reference TRBV9 and TRBJ2-3, is DSGVTQTPKHLITATGQRVTLRCSPRSGDLSVYWYQQSLDQGLQFLIQYYNGEERAKGNILERFSAQQFPDLHSELNLSSLELGDSALYFCASSVGRGTDTQYFGPGTRLTVL.

This clonotype was seen ten or more times. The chain has TRBV6-6 and TRBJ1-5, with TRBD1 identical over 9 bases. The germline V gene encodes CDR1 MNHNY and CDR2 SVGAGI (reference sequence). V shed 5 bases and J 5 bases; nucleotides not matched to a gene: 4. The CDR3 runs to 14 residues. Here the CDR3 reads CASSHDRGDQPQHF. The CDR3 coding sequence is TGTGCCAGCAGTCACGACAGGGGGGATCAGCCCCAGCATTTT.

In regard to this clonotype: It may be a read error: a sequence one base away is much more abundant. V is TRBV6-2 or TRBV6-3 and J is TRBJ2-7; weak D call: TRBD2 (6 bases). The germline V gene has CDR1 MNHEY and CDR2 SVGEGT. This CDR3 spans 15 amino acids. The V end was cut by 2 bases, the J end by 0 bases, with 11 bases between. CDR3 DNA: TGTGCCAGCAGTTACATAGAGGGAGGCTCCTACGAGCAGTACTTC. It encodes CASSYIEGGSYEQYF.

This chain links TRBV18 with TRBJ1-6, with D tentatively TRBD1 (5 bases). CDR3 size: 13 residues. Germline CDR1 is KGHSH and CDR2 is LQKENI. Trimming pared 4 bases from V and 12 bases from J, leaving 13 bases between. The CDR3 nucleotides are TGTGCCAGCTCACACCTCACGGGGGAACCCCTCCACTTT. As protein: CASSHLTGEPLHF.

Ten or more counts support this clonotype. The chain joins TRBV5-1 to TRBJ2-7; D ambiguous. Germline values: CDR1 SGHRS, CDR2 YFSETQ. The CDR3 is 13 amino acids. Trimming shortened V by 0 bases and J by 3 bases, and 7 bases separated the two germline ends. The DNA for the CDR3 is TGCGCCAGCAGCTTGGGCGGAGACTACGAGCAGTACTTC. It codes for CASSLGGDYEQYF.

The table lists this clonotype with many counts. The chain has TRBV12-3 or TRBV12-4 and TRBJ1-3; D gene unclear. The CDR3 consists of 12 residues. The V and J ends lost 3 bases and 4 bases respectively, with 4 bases between them. The CDR3, as DNA: TGTGCCAGCAGTTTGTGGGGAAACACCATATATTTT. Protein product: CASSLWGNTIYF.

This clonotype occurred once. The J gene is TRBJ1-1, the V gene TRBV6-5; D unclear. This CDR3 has 12 residues. Trimming shortened V by 8 bases and J by 7 bases, and 14 bases separated the two germline ends. CDR1 and CDR2 (germline): MNHEY, SVGAGI. The CDR3 bases are TGTGCCAGCGGATTCGGAGGAGATGAAGCTTTCTTT. It yields the protein CASGFGGDEAFF.

The sample holds many counts of this clonotype. The CDR3 loop is CASSVAGYSGNTIYF. The CDR3 coding sequence is TGTGCCAGCAGCGTAGCAGGGTACTCTGGAAACACCATATATTTT. The chain links TRBV9 to TRBJ1-3; D perhaps matches TRBD1 (5 bases). The CDR3 length is 15 residues. V lost 0 bases, J lost 0 bases, and 7 bases lay in between. CDR1 is SGDLS and CDR2 is YYNGEE in the germline V gene.

The V and J genes are TRBV20-1 and TRBJ2-7, with D possibly being TRBD1 or TRBD2 (6 bases each). Trimming took off 5 bases at V and 6 bases at J, with 20 bases between the two ends. The CDR3 covers 14 residues. Germline values: CDR1 DFQATT, CDR2 SNEGSKA (reference sequence). CDR3 residues: CSARSGGGGFEQYF. The CDR3 coding sequence is TGCAGTGCTCGCTCGGGCGGAGGGGGTTTCGAGCAGTACTTC.